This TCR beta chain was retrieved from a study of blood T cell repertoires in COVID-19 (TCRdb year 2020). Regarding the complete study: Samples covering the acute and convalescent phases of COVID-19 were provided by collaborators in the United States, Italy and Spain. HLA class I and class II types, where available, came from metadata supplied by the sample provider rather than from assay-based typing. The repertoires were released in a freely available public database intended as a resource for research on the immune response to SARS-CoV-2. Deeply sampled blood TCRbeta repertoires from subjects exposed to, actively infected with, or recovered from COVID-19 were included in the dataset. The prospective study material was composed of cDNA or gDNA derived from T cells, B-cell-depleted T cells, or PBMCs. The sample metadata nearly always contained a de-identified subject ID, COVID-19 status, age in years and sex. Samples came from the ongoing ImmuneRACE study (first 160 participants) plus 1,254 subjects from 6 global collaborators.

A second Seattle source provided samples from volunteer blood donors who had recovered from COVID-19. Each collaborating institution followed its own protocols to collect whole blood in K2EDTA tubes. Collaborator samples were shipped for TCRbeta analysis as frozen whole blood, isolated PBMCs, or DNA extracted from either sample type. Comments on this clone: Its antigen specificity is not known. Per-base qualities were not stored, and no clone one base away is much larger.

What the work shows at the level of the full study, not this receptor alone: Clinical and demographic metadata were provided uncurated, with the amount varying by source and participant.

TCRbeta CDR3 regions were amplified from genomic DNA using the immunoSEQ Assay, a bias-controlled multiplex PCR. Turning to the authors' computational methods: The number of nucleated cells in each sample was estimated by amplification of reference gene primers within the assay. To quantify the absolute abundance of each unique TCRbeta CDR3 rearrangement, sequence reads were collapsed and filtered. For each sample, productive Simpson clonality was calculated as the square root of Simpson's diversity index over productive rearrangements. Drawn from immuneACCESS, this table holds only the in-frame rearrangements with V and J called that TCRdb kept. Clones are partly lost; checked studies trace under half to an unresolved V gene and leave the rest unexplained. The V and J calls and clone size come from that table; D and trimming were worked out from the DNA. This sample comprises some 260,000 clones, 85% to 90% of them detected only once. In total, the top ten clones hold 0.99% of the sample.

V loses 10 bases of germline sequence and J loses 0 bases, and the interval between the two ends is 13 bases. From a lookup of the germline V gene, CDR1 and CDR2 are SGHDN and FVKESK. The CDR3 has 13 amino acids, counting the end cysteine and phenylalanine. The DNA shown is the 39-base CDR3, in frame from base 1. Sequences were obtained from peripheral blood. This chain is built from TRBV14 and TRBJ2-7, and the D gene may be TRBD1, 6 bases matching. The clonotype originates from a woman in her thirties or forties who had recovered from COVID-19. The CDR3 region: CATGDTHSYEQYF. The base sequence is TGTGCCACCGGGGACACCCACTCCTACGAGCAGTACTTC.